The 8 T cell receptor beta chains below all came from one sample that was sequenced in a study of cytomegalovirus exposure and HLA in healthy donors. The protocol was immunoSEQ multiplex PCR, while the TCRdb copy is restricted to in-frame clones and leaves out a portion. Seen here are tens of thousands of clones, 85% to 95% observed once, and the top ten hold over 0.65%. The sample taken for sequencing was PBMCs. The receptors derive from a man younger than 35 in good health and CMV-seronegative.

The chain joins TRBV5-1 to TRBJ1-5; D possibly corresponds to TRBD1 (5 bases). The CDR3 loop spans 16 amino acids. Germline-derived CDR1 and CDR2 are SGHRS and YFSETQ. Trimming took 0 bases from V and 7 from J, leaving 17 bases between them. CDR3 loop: CASSLAALEWGQPQHF. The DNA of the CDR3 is TGCGCCAGCAGCTTGGCCGCTCTTGAGTGGGGCCAGCCCCAGCATTTT.

DNA of the CDR3: TGTGCCACCAGCAGAGATATGGCAGGGCGCGGGAACACTGAAGCTTTCTTT. It codes for CATSRDMAGRGNTEAFF. The genes are TRBV15 and TRBJ1-1; possibly TRBD1 for D (5 bases). This CDR3 has 17 amino acids. Trimming cost V 0 bases and J 1 base, with 15 bases left between them. The germline gives CDR1 LNHNV, CDR2 YYDKDF (reference sequence).

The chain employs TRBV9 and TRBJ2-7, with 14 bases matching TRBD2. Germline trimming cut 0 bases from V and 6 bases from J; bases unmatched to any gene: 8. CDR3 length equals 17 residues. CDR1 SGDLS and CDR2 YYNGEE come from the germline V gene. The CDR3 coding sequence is TGTGCCAGCAGCGTAGCGGGGACTAGCGGGAGTATTGTCGAGCAGTACTTC. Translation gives CASSVAGTSGSIVEQYF. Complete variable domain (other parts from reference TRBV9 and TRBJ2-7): DSGVTQTPKHLITATGQRVTLRCSPRSGDLSVYWYQQSLDQGLQFLIQYYNGEERAKGNILERFSAQQFPDLHSELNLSSLELGDSALYFCASSVAGTSGSIVEQYFGPGTRLTVT.

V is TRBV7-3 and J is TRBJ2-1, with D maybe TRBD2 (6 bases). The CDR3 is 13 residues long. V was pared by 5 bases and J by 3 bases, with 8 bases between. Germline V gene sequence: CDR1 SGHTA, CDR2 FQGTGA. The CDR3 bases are TGTGCCAGCAGCACCGGGGGCTACAATGAGCAGTTCTTC. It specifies CASSTGGYNEQFF.

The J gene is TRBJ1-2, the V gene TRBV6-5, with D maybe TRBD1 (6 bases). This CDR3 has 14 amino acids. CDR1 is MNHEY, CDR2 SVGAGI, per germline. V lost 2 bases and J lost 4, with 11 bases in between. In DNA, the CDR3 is TGTGCCAGCAGTTACGGACAGCTATCCTATGGCTACACCTTC. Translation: CASSYGQLSYGYTF.

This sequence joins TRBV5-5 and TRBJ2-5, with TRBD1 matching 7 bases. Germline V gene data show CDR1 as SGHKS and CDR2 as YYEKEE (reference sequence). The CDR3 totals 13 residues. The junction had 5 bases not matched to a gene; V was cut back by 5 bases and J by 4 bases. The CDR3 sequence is CASSGQVGETQYF. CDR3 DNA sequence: TGTGCCAGCAGTGGACAGGTCGGAGAGACCCAGTACTTC.

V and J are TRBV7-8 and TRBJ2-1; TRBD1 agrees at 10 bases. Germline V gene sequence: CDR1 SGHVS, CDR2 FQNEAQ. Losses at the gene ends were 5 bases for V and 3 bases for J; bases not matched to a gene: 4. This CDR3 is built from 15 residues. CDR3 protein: CASSLDRGNYNEQFF. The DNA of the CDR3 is TGTGCCAGCAGCCTGGACAGGGGGAACTACAATGAGCAGTTCTTC. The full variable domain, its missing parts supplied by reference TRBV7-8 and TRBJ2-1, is GAGVSQSPRYKVAKRGQDVALRCDPISGHVSLFWYQQALGQGPEFLTYFQNEAQLDKSGLPSDRFFAERPEGSVSTLKIQRTQQEDSAVYLCASSLDRGNYNEQFFGPGTRLTVL.

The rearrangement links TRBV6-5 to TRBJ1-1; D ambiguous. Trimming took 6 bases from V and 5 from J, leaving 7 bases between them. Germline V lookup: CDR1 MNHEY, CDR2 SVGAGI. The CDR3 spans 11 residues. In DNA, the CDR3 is TGTGCCAGCAGACGAGGGACTGAAGCTTTCTTT. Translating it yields CASRRGTEAFF.